Following are 17 T cell receptor beta chains from one sample sequenced in a study of blood T cell repertoires in COVID-19. TCRdb's copy holds only in-frame clones and misses some; the assay was immunoSEQ multiplex PCR. This table has approximately 240,000 clones, roughly three quarters appearing once. The sample consisted of peripheral blood. Receptors originate from a woman between 40 and 55 years old with active or convalescent COVID-19.

This rearrangement joins TRBV9 to TRBJ2-3; 8 nucleotides line up with TRBD2. V gave up 4 bases and J gave up 9 bases; unmatched junction bases: 22. The germline CDR1 and CDR2 sequences are SGDLS and YYNGEE. There are 18 residues in the CDR3. The CDR3 region is CASSIDPQGAGALGTQYF. The CDR3, as DNA: TGTGCCAGCAGCATCGACCCTCAGGGAGCGGGGGCCCTCGGGACGCAGTATTTT.

This chain connects TRBV10-1 to TRBJ2-2, with D tentatively TRBD2 (6 bases). Per germline, CDR1 WNHNN and CDR2 SYGVQD (reference sequence). Trimming cost V 6 bases and J 2 bases, with 13 bases left between them. The CDR3 totals 15 residues. The CDR3 region has the DNA TGCGCCAGCAGGGCCGGGACTGGAAACACCGGGGAGCTGTTTTTT. Amino acids: CASRAGTGNTGELFF.

The chain links TRBV11-2 to TRBJ1-2; D is perhaps TRBD1 (6 bases). CDR3 size: 14 residues. Germline-derived CDR1 and CDR2 are SGHAT and FQNNGV. The V end lost 5 bases, the J end lost 7 bases, and 17 bases lay between the germline ends. CDR3 coding DNA: TGTGCCAGCAGCCCTAGAGGGGGTGGGTTTGGCTACACCTTC. Protein: CASSPRGGGFGYTF.

This chain uses TRBV30 with TRBJ2-7, with TRBD1 identical over 12 bases. V lost 2 bases and J lost 0; bases outside the gene matches: 2. CDR3 length: 15 residues. Germline values: CDR1 GTSNPN, CDR2 SVGIG (reference sequence). CDR3 amino acids: CAWSRGQGASYEQYF. The CDR3 DNA follows: TGTGCCTGGAGTAGGGGACAGGGGGCCTCCTACGAGCAGTACTTC.

Only a few counts were recorded for this clone. J is TRBJ1-5 and V is TRBV5-4; 9 bases align to TRBD1. This CDR3 has 15 residues. Germline loops: CDR1 SGHNT, CDR2 YYREEE (reference sequence). V lost 4 bases to trimming and J lost 3 bases; unmatched junction nucleotides: 5. CDR3 in amino acids: CASSQGTGINQPQHF. The CDR3 DNA reads TGTGCCAGCAGCCAAGGGACAGGGATCAATCAGCCCCAGCATTTT.

The rearrangement uses TRBV6-5 and TRBJ2-3, with 9 positions matching TRBD2. This CDR3 region has 16 residues. Germline V gene data show CDR1 as MNHEY and CDR2 as SVGAGI. The V gene end was trimmed by 2 bases and the J gene end by 6 bases; junction bases not matched to a gene: 9. The CDR3 sequence: CASSYRARGGGDTQYF. The CDR3 region has the DNA TGTGCCAGCAGTTACCGGGCGCGGGGGGGCGGCGATACGCAGTATTTT.

This chain links TRBV14 with TRBJ1-3, with TRBD1 matching 9 bases. Trimming took 5 bases from V and 10 from J; bases not matched to a gene: 12. Germline loops: CDR1 SGHDN, CDR2 FVKESK. The CDR3 extends over 15 amino acids. The CDR3 loop reads CASSSRQGVKRTIYF. DNA for the CDR3: TGTGCCAGCAGCAGCCGACAGGGGGTAAAGAGAACCATATATTTT.

The CDR3 DNA reads TGTGCCAGCAGCCCGGGGAACACTGAAGCTTTCTTT. This sequence encodes CASSPGNTEAFF. J is TRBJ1-1 and V is TRBV5-6; D remains ambiguous. The CDR3 runs to 12 residues. Germline V gene lookup returns CDR1 SGHDT and CDR2 YYEEEE. V was shortened by 4 bases and J by 1 base, with 5 bases between the two germline ends. Together with reference TRBV5-6 and TRBJ1-1, the CDR3 gives the full variable domain: DAGVTQSPTHLIKTRGQQVTLRCSPKSGHDTVSWYQQALGQGPQFIFQYYEEEERQRGNFPDRFSGHQFPNYSSELNVNALLLGDSALYLCASSPGNTEAFFGQGTRLTVV.

The genes are TRBV9 and TRBJ2-2; 10 bases align to TRBD1. Germline V gene sequence: CDR1 SGDLS, CDR2 YYNGEE. The V and J ends lost 0 bases and 6 bases, in that order; junction bases with no gene match: 5. There are 16 residues in the CDR3. CDR3 residues: CASSVAGQGMSGELFF. The DNA of the CDR3 is TGTGCCAGCAGCGTAGCGGGACAGGGGATGTCCGGGGAGCTGTTTTTT.

This clone has more than one count but fewer than ten. The J gene is TRBJ1-2, the V gene TRBV18, with TRBD1 identical over 7 bases. V trimming: 2 bases; J trimming: 0 bases; junction bases outside the gene matches: 6. This CDR3 has 16 residues. In germline, CDR1 is KGHSH, CDR2 LQKENI. DNA for the CDR3: TGTGCCAGCTCACCAAGGACAGGAGAACCTAACTATGGCTACACCTTC. Its protein product is CASSPRTGEPNYGYTF. The variable domain in full, completed from reference TRBV18 and TRBJ1-2, reads NAGVMQNPRHLVRRRGQEARLRCSPMKGHSHVYWYRQLPEEGLKFMVYLQKENIIDESGMPKERFSAEFPKEGPSILRIQQVVRGDSAAYFCASSPRTGEPNYGYTFGSGTRLTVV.

This clone was counted between two and nine times. The junction differs from germline at one of its ends, possibly a read error. The chain has TRBV5-1 and TRBJ1-4; TRBD1 might be the D (5 bases). Germline CDR1 SGHRS, CDR2 YFSETQ. The CDR3 is made up of 16 amino acids. CDR3: CATSDRGGATNEKLFF. The CDR3 DNA reads as TGCGCCACCAGCGACCGGGGAGGGGCAACTAATGAAAAACTGTTTTTT.

This clone was detected only a few times. At the DNA level, this CDR3 is encoded by other sequences in the same sample as well. The chain joins TRBV11-2 to TRBJ2-7; 9 bases match TRBD2. The CDR3 runs to 15 residues. Germline loops: CDR1 SGHAT, CDR2 FQNNGV. J lost 2 bases, V lost 3 bases, and 5 bases had no gene match. The chain's CDR3 is CASSLGRGGAYEQYF. In DNA form, the CDR3 reads TGTGCCAGCAGCTTGGGGCGGGGGGGGGCCTACGAGCAGTACTTC.

This clone was detected only a few times. This sequence joins TRBV18 and TRBJ2-7, with D perhaps TRBD2 (6 bases). Germline CDR1 is KGHSH and CDR2 is LQKENI. The CDR3 has 13 amino acids. Trimming stripped 3 bases from V and 3 bases from J, with 9 bases between. The CDR3 here is CASSPLGGYEQYV. The CDR3 DNA follows: TGTGCCAGCTCACCGCTGGGGGGCTACGAGCAGTACGTC.

V gene TRBV28 combines with J gene TRBJ1-6, with D hard to call. V lost 3 bases to trimming and J lost 8 bases, with 11 bases between them. The germline V gene encodes CDR1 MDHEN and CDR2 SYDVKM. The CDR3 contains 14 residues. The CDR3 nucleotides are TGTGCCAGCAGTTTGAGCCTCAGGCATTCACCCCTCCACTTT. It codes for CASSLSLRHSPLHF.

The CDR3 spells CASSQLADNQPQHF. The CDR3 DNA sequence: TGTGCCAGCAGCCAATTGGCAGATAATCAGCCCCAGCATTTT. The chain links TRBV3-1 (or the pseudogene TRBV3-2) to TRBJ1-5; no firm D call. V was trimmed by 2 bases and J by 4 bases, leaving 9 bases between them. This CDR3 comprises 14 residues. Germline CDR1 LGHDT, CDR2 YNNKEL (reference sequence).

The chain recombines TRBV2 with TRBJ2-3, with 10 positions matching TRBD2. The CDR3 has 15 amino acids. Germline V gives CDR1 SNHLY, CDR2 FYNNEI. V trimming: 7 bases; J trimming: 0 bases; junction bases outside the gene matches: 4. CDR3 amino acids: CASTSSGGSTDTQYF. CDR3 coding DNA: TGTGCCAGCACCTCTAGCGGGGGAAGCACAGATACGCAGTATTTT.

This clone was seen a handful of times. V gene TRBV14 combines with J gene TRBJ1-1, with no clear D. The CDR3 is made up of 14 amino acids. Deletions cut 4 bases from V and 4 bases from J, with 13 bases between. In germline, CDR1 is SGHDN, CDR2 FVKESK. CDR3 sequence reads: CASSPHRSSTEAFF. The CDR3 DNA sequence: TGTGCCAGCAGCCCCCATAGAAGTTCCACTGAAGCTTTCTTT.